A selection of T cell receptor beta chains follows, all from one sample in a study of T cell repertoires in cytomegalovirus infection. In TCRdb, the reads were re-called with MiXCR into one record per CDR3 protein. Among about 360,000 distinct CDR3 sequences, approximately 18% were seen once, and the ten largest hold 7.5% to 9.5%. Material: PBMCs. The origin of the receptors is a human donor in good health (CMV status not recorded). Some clones in this sample may be carry-over from other donors' samples. CDR3s include the opening cysteine and the closing phenylalanine or tryptophan. Fields, in order: clone size, J gene, D gene, CDR3 length, V gene, CDR3 protein, CDR3 DNA. A D gene is named only where the DNA matches it firmly. Not all rows give a size; the values are once, few, many and, for expanded clones, a class.

many | TRBJ1-3 | - | 14 | TRBV7-2 | CASSLAVAGNTIYF | TGTGCCAGCAGCTTAGCTGTGGCTGGAAACACCATATATTTT
many | TRBJ1-1 | - | 14 | TRBV7-4 | CASSRDVRSGEAFF | TGTGCCAGCAGCCGGGACGTTCGGTCAGGCGAGGCTTTCTTT
once | TRBJ1-1 | TRBD1 | 13 | TRBV20-1 | CSATRTGRTEAFF | TGCAGTGCTACCCGGACAGGGAGGACTGAGGCTTTCTTT
- | TRBJ2-3 | TRBD2 | 15 | TRBV12-3/TRBV12-4 | CASTLGDYGTDTQYF | TGTGCCAGCACCCTCGGGGACTACGGCACAGATACGCAGTATTTT
many | TRBJ2-1 | TRBD2 | 18 | TRBV7-2 | CASSSSPWSSGRAGEQFF | TGTGCCAGCAGCTCTTCCCCGTGGAGTAGCGGGAGGGCCGGTGAGCAGTTCTTC
many | TRBJ2-3 | - | 15 | TRBV5-4 | CASSDYRTGMDTQYF | TGTGCCAGCAGCGACTACAGGACGGGAATGGATACGCAGTATTTT
few | TRBJ1-2 | - | 15 | TRBV4-1 | CASSLAAITGYGYTF | TGCGCCAGCAGCCTCGCAGCCATAACCGGTTATGGCTACACCTTC
- | TRBJ2-7 | TRBD2 | 14 | TRBV7-2 | CASSFLAGGGDQYF | TGTGCCAGCAGCTTTCTAGCGGGAGGGGGCGACCAGTACTTC
many | TRBJ2-5 | TRBD1 | 15 | TRBV7-2 | CASSPGQGVAETQYF | TGTGCCAGCAGCCCTGGACAGGGAGTGGCGGAGACCCAGTACTTC
- | TRBJ1-1 | - | 15 | TRBV2 | CAINQQSRRDTEAFF | TGTGCCATCAATCAACAGTCAAGGAGGGACACTGAAGCTTTCTTT
- | TRBJ2-7 | - | 16 | TRBV6-2/TRBV6-3 | CASRPLGTSNLDEQYF | TGTGCCAGCAGACCCTTAGGGACGTCGAACTTGGACGAGCAGTACTTC
few | TRBJ2-2 | - | 15 | TRBV14 | CASSQGFSNTGELFF | TGTGCCAGCAGCCAGGGGTTTTCGAACACCGGGGAGCTGTTTTTT
- | TRBJ2-1 | - | 15 | TRBV5-1 | CASSLVLDSYNEQFF | TGCGCCAGCAGCTTGGTTCTGGACTCTTACAATGAGCAGTTCTTC
- | TRBJ2-7 | - | 15 | TRBV7-4 | CASSLEFGQMGEQYF | TGTGCCAGCAGCTTAGAATTCGGTCAGATGGGCGAGCAGTACTTC
once | TRBJ2-7 | - | 16 | TRBV19 | CASSSQTTRLSYEQYF | TGTGCCAGTAGTTCCCAAACGACACGATTGAGCTACGAGCAGTACTTC
few | TRBJ1-6 | - | 15 | TRBV10-2 | CASSGKVNGNSPLHF | TGCGCCAGCAGTGGGAAGGTGAATGGGAATTCACCCCTCCACTTT
many | TRBJ2-5 | - | 14 | TRBV7-2 | CASSSLTRSETQYF | TGTGCCAGCAGCTCACTTACTAGATCGGAGACCCAGTACTTC
- | TRBJ1-1 | - | 17 | TRBV29-1 | CSVESKPGTDLNTEAFF | TGCAGCGTTGAATCAAAGCCCGGGACGGACCTGAACACTGAAGCTTTCTTT
- | TRBJ1-1 | - | 15 | TRBV19 | CASSISPTTNTEAFF | TGTGCCAGTAGTATAAGTCCCACTACCAACACTGAAGCTTTCTTT
- | TRBJ1-6 | - | 18 | TRBV6-6 | CASSYAGRPSSYNSPLHF | TGTGCCAGCAGTTACGCTGGCAGGCCGAGCTCCTATAATTCACCCCTCCACTTT
few | TRBJ1-6 | - | 16 | TRBV7-2 | CASSLVSTTFDSPLHF | TGTGCCAGCAGCTTAGTCTCAACTACGTTTGATTCACCCCTCCACTTT
once | TRBJ2-3 | - | 12 | TRBV9 | CASSGSPNTQYF | TGTGCCAGCAGCGGAAGCCCTAATACGCAGTATTTT
few | TRBJ1-5 | - | 10 | TRBV29-1 | CSVAPQPQHF | TGCAGCGTTGCTCCTCAGCCCCAGCATTTT
few | TRBJ2-5 | TRBD2 | 14 | TRBV5-1 | CASSYSSGQETQYF | TGCGCCAGCAGCTATTCTAGCGGCCAAGAGACCCAGTACTTC
- | TRBJ2-1 | TRBD1 | 13 | TRBV2 | CASTARGTGRGFF | TGTGCCAGCACCGCCCGAGGGACAGGCCGAGGGTTCTTC
many | TRBJ1-6 | - | 16 | TRBV12-3/TRBV12-4 | CASSFSLGEGYSPLHF | TGTGCCAGCAGTTTTAGCCTCGGGGAGGGGTATTCACCCCTCCACTTT
few | TRBJ1-2 | - | 13 | TRBV6-1 | CASSYGTDYGYTF | TGTGCCAGCAGCTACGGGACCGACTATGGCTACACCTTC
- | TRBJ1-6 | - | 16 | TRBV5-1 | CASSLGFAGNNSPLHF | TGCGCCAGCAGCTTGGGTTTTGCAGGGAATAATTCACCCCTCCACTTT
- | TRBJ2-7 | - | 13 | TRBV5-5 | CASSFRQDYEQYF | TGTGCCAGCAGCTTTAGACAGGACTACGAGCAGTACTTC
many | TRBJ1-5 | - | 14 | TRBV7-2 | CASSIIQGGQPQHF | TGTGCCAGCAGCATTATACAGGGAGGGCAGCCCCAGCATTTT
many | TRBJ2-6 | - | 14 | TRBV12-3/TRBV12-4 | CASNDISGANVLTF | TGTGCCAGCAATGACATCTCTGGGGCCAACGTCCTGACTTTC
few | TRBJ1-1 | TRBD1 | 15 | TRBV2 | CASSEKRTGPTEAFF | TGTGCCAGCAGTGAAAAAAGGACAGGGCCCACTGAAGCTTTCTTT
many | TRBJ2-7 | TRBD2 | 13 | TRBV7-9 | CAGAGPTYYEQYF | TGTGCCGGAGCGGGACCGACCTACTACGAGCAGTACTTC
many | TRBJ2-4 | - | 11 | TRBV12-3/TRBV12-4 | CASSLGNIQYF | TGTGCCAGCAGTTTAGGAAACATTCAGTACTTC
few | TRBJ2-5 | - | 13 | TRBV10-3 | CAISEDTQETQYF | TGTGCCATCAGTGAGGACACCCAAGAGACCCAGTACTTC
many | TRBJ2-3 | - | 15 | TRBV10-3 | CAISASGVNTDTQYF | TGTGCCATCAGTGCCTCGGGAGTGAACACAGATACGCAGTATTTT
many | TRBJ2-3 | - | 15 | TRBV24-1 | CATSDLKVSTDTQYF | TGTGCCACCAGTGATTTGAAAGTTAGCACAGATACGCAGTATTTT
many | TRBJ1-1 | TRBD1 | 14 | TRBV7-2 | CASSIRQGDTEAFF | TGTGCCAGCAGCATCAGACAGGGGGACACTGAAGCTTTCTTT
- | TRBJ2-7 | - | 12 | TRBV20-1 | CSARIDSYEQYF | TGCAGTGCTAGAATTGACTCCTACGAGCAGTACTTC
many | TRBJ1-4 | TRBD1 | 16 | TRBV7-8 | CASSPVWDSKNEKLFF | TGTGCCAGCAGCCCGGTCTGGGACAGCAAAAATGAAAAACTGTTTTTT
- | TRBJ2-1 | - | 15 | TRBV2 | CASSERSGSYNEQFF | TGTGCCAGCAGTGAGAGAAGCGGGTCCTACAATGAGCAGTTCTTC
- | TRBJ2-7 | - | 17 | TRBV10-3 | CVISPRGGEGTTYEQYF | TGTGTCATCAGCCCCAGGGGAGGGGAGGGGACAACTTACGAGCAGTACTTC